The source of this T cell receptor (beta chain) is a study of blood T cell repertoires in COVID-19. Produced via immunoSEQ multiplex PCR; TCRdb's table is partial and in-frame only. The sample comprises 140,000 to 150,000 clones, 75% to 90% of which are singletons, and around 11% rests with the top ten. CDR1 MNHEY and CDR2 SMNVEV come from the germline V gene (reference sequence). Trimming pared 5 bases from V and 0 bases from J, leaving 14 bases between. The CDR3 is 16 amino acids. Cohort allocation depended upon clinical history that participants reported. This TCR derives from a man aged 60 to 69 who had recovered from COVID-19. V gene TRBV27 combines with J gene TRBJ2-1; D call uncertain. The material sequenced was PBMCs or T cells enriched from blood (not recorded which). The CDR3 DNA reads TGTGCCAGCAGTCTAAGACGGAGCCTCTCCTACAATGAGCAGTTCTTC. Its protein is CASSLRRSLSYNEQFF.